Sequencing of this TCR beta chain was carried out in a study of T cells after yellow fever vaccination (dated by TCRdb to the late 2010s). For the wider study: The SMART-Seq v4 Ultra Low Input RNA kit was used to prepare libraries from fractions with low cell numbers. Blood was drawn at multiple timepoints before and after primary and secondary immunization, with bulk PBMC replicates and cell subsets isolated. The cohort comprised two healthy male donors, one aged 18 to 29 and one aged 30 to 39 years. To follow T-cell clones before and after both primary and booster YFV17D yellow fever vaccination, bulk TCR alpha and beta repertoires underwent longitudinal sequencing. Study-wide conclusions, independent of this receptor: A small share of clonotypes was detected in both CD4 and CD8 compartments, with the overlap likely arising from convergent recombination. Because the study included only a couple of donors, the extent to which the findings can be generalized is limited. Most clones expanded after primary vaccination were re-detected after the booster (approximately 95% of CD4 and around nine tenths of CD8), suggesting broad memory maintenance. Compared with the primary T-cell response, the secondary T-cell response was faster but weaker, reaching its peak on day 5 rather than on day 15. Because abundant contaminating clonotypes from the bulk population could be contained in FACS-sorted repertoires, computational filtering was required.

Instrument on record: Illumina NovaSeq 6000. TCR cDNA was made using 5'RACE template switching, a step that added a universal primer site and unique molecular identifiers. Priming of cDNA synthesis was performed from both the TCR alpha and TCR beta constant segments. Libraries were amplified in two PCR steps, with sample barcodes and sequencing adapters added in the second step. Libraries were sequenced on Illumina HiSeq 2500 (2x100 bp) or NovaSeq (2x150 bp). The published analysis was carried out like this. MIGEC was used to demultiplex reads and collapse the reads into UMI consensus sequences, and MiXCR was used for V(D)J alignment. Vaccine-responding clonotypes were defined with edgeR using replicate PBMC samples, requiring FDR below 0.01 and a log2 fold change above 5 up to day 15. Each bulk clonotype received a CD4 or CD8 identity based on whether the sequenced CD4 or CD8 repertoire contained that clonotype at higher abundance. In TCRdb, the public reads were trimmed at Q25 with fastp and aligned with MiXCR, with productive beta chains retained. Each CDR3 protein appears once, grouped with its most common genes and DNA. Here the V and J calls rest on TCRdb's processing, not on the authors' analysis. For this sample the table gives hundreds of thousands of distinct CDR3 sequences, of which roughly 4% were detected only once. The top ten clonotypes cover around 24% of the sample.

This clonotype was detected many times. This clone's antigen is unknown. No qualities accompany the bases; no much larger clone lies one base away. The treatment or condition label of this sample denotes: live attenuated yellow fever vaccine strain. At each blood-draw timepoint, two biological replicates of bulk PBMCs were obtained. A standard Ficoll-Paque protocol was used to isolate PBMCs from peripheral blood. RNA was extracted with TriZol from bulk PBMCs, CD4 and CD8 fractions, and dextramer-positive and dextramer-negative fractions. Its CDR3 holds 10 amino acids, cysteine through phenylalanine. Of all the DNA, just the CDR3 is kept, 30 bases in frame from base 1. A distance of 10 bases separates the germline ends of V and J, which lose 6 bases and 10 bases respectively. From a lookup of the germline V gene, CDR1 and CDR2 are SQVTM and ANQGSEA.

The rearrangement joined TRBV29-1 to TRBJ1-5; the D segment could be TRBD1, given 5 matching bases. The sequence derives from a man between 18 and 35 years old who received the YFV17D yellow fever vaccine. The sequenced sample was PBMCs, obtained on the day of the yellow fever booster vaccination. The CDR3 reads as follows: CSVGTEPQHF. The bases read TGCAGCGTAGGGACCGAACCCCAGCATTTT. The CDR3 plus the reference TRBV29-1 and TRBJ1-5 genes for the other parts give the full variable domain: SAVISQKPSRDICQRGTSLTIQCQVDSQVTMMFWYRQQPGQSLTLIATANQGSEATYESGFVIDKFPISRPNLTFSTLTVSNMSPEDSSIYLCSVGTEPQHFGDGTRLSIL.